The rows below give T cell receptor beta chains drawn from one sample of a study of naive and memory T cell subsets. TCRdb reprocessed the UMI-ligation and nested PCR reads via MiXCR and lists one record per CDR3 protein. The table records some 30,000 distinct CDR3 sequences, roughly 18% of them present only once. The sequenced sample was effector memory CD4+ T cells from blood. These receptors all come from a human donor in good health. Both conserved end residues are part of each CDR3.

V gene: TRBV30; J gene: TRBJ2-7; CDR3 protein: CASYQGGYEQYF
V gene: TRBV6-5; J gene: TRBJ1-2; CDR3 protein: CASSYSRPTWGYTF
V gene: TRBV5-8; J gene: TRBJ1-3; CDR3 protein: CASSLTRDSGNTIYF
V gene: TRBV20-1; J gene: TRBJ1-1; CDR3 protein: CSTDQGTEAFF
V gene: TRBV20-1; J gene: TRBJ2-3; CDR3 protein: CSARDPWTGRIDTQYF
V gene: TRBV5-1; J gene: TRBJ2-1; CDR3 protein: CASSDGTSGNNEQFF
V gene: TRBV29-1; J gene: TRBJ2-1; CDR3 protein: CSSRDPRPYNEQFF
V gene: TRBV6-1; J gene: TRBJ2-1; CDR3 protein: CASMGLAGAYNEQFF
V gene: TRBV6-5; J gene: TRBJ2-5; CDR3 protein: CASSPAGGGRETQYF
V gene: TRBV28; J gene: TRBJ1-5; CDR3 protein: CASSSLGTGLNQPQHF
V gene: TRBV6-6; J gene: TRBJ1-5; CDR3 protein: CASSYSREGYEPQHF
V gene: TRBV19; J gene: TRBJ1-2; CDR3 protein: CASSRLDFGYGYTF
V gene: TRBV28; J gene: TRBJ2-7; CDR3 protein: CASRNSPYEQYF
V gene: TRBV29-1; J gene: TRBJ2-7; CDR3 protein: CSVRQMNYEQYF
V gene: TRBV19; J gene: TRBJ1-5; CDR3 protein: CASKEGGFSNQPQHF
V gene: TRBV6-1; J gene: TRBJ2-1; CDR3 protein: CASSEIGGRAVSAQFF
V gene: TRBV6-1; J gene: TRBJ2-1; CDR3 protein: CASSYRLAGGGNEQFF
V gene: TRBV21-1; J gene: TRBJ1-5; CDR3 protein: CASSKGRANQPQHF
V gene: TRBV7-9; J gene: TRBJ2-1; CDR3 protein: CASSLAPGFEQFF
V gene: TRBV29-1; J gene: TRBJ2-1; CDR3 protein: CSVPGLGGGNEQFF
V gene: TRBV30; J gene: TRBJ1-1; CDR3 protein: CAWSVGGRTEAFF
V gene: TRBV10-3; J gene: TRBJ2-2; CDR3 protein: CAISESAGGGELFF
V gene: TRBV7-2; J gene: TRBJ2-5; CDR3 protein: CASSLRSAGGETQYF
V gene: TRBV20-1; J gene: TRBJ2-7; CDR3 protein: CSAGGQGYEQYF
V gene: TRBV12-5; J gene: TRBJ2-3; CDR3 protein: CASGFADTQYF
V gene: TRBV6-5; J gene: TRBJ1-5; CDR3 protein: CASRPGAKQPQHF
V gene: TRBV28; J gene: TRBJ2-2; CDR3 protein: CASSLGTSGWKGIGTGELFF
V gene: TRBV20-1; J gene: TRBJ2-7; CDR3 protein: CSAPDGNSYEQYF
V gene: TRBV28; J gene: TRBJ2-1; CDR3 protein: CASSGYLNYNEQFF
V gene: TRBV9; J gene: TRBJ2-7; CDR3 protein: CASSNPLKSYEQYF
V gene: TRBV28; J gene: TRBJ1-5; CDR3 protein: CASSLTRAGSNQPQHF
V gene: TRBV7-9; J gene: TRBJ2-7; CDR3 protein: CASSPTGGAYEQYF
V gene: TRBV6-1; J gene: TRBJ2-5; CDR3 protein: CATQWGRSMETQYF
V gene: TRBV3-1; J gene: TRBJ1-4; CDR3 protein: CASSQVREKLFF
V gene: TRBV7-2; J gene: TRBJ2-5; CDR3 protein: CASSVGWGLETQYF
V gene: TRBV20-1; J gene: TRBJ1-3; CDR3 protein: CSARDMQGAGNTIYF
V gene: TRBV28; J gene: TRBJ2-3; CDR3 protein: CASSSGASGQKDTQYF
V gene: TRBV29-1; J gene: TRBJ2-2; CDR3 protein: CTAADTGELFF
V gene: TRBV12-5; J gene: TRBJ2-3; CDR3 protein: CASGLDRLRDTQYF